Shown below are 13 T cell receptor beta chains from a single sample sequenced in a study of shared clonotypes between healthy human individuals. TCRdb's copy holds only in-frame clones and misses some; the assay was immunoSEQ multiplex PCR. The repertoire holds 450,000 to 700,000 clones, with 95% to 96% as singletons. CD45RO-negative, CCR7-selected cells formed the naive CD8 fraction, which excluded terminally differentiated effector memory CD45RA+ cells. The sample consisted of naive CD8+ T cells sorted from blood. The receptors were sampled from a woman between 25 and 40 years old in good health.

The chain couples TRBV4-1 to TRBJ2-3; 7 bases agree with TRBD2. The CDR3 sequence is 14 residues long. Looked up from germline, CDR1 is MGHRA and CDR2 is YSYEKL. The trim removed 4 bases at V and 5 bases at J, leaving 6 bases unmatched. CDR3 bases: TGCGCCAGCAGCCCGATCGGGAGGAGAGATACGCAGTATTTT. Protein sequence: CASSPIGRRDTQYF.

The rearrangement uses TRBV29-1 and TRBJ2-3; D is possibly TRBD1 (6 bases). With 2 bases removed from V and 0 bases from J, the gap between germline ends came to 15 bases. Germline loops: CDR1 SQVTM, CDR2 ANQGSEA. The CDR3 length is 16 residues. This CDR3 reads CSVENPPGVSTDTQYF. DNA of the CDR3: TGCAGCGTTGAAAATCCCCCAGGGGTCAGCACAGATACGCAGTATTTT.

The rearrangement joins TRBV4-1 to TRBJ2-2; D remains unclear. Trimming took 3 bases from V and 6 from J, leaving 14 bases between them. Germline V lookup: CDR1 MGHRA, CDR2 YSYEKL. The CDR3 is 15 amino acids. CDR3 DNA: TGCGCCAGCAGCCACAGCTTCATCAAGGCCGGGGAGCTGTTTTTT. As protein: CASSHSFIKAGELFF.

This rearrangement joins TRBV10-2 to TRBJ2-7, with a possible D match to TRBD1 (5 bases). Trimming took 10 bases from V and 3 from J, leaving 16 bases between them. This CDR3 has 13 residues. Germline values: CDR1 WSHSY, CDR2 SAAADI. The CDR3 coding sequence is TGCGCCACTATCCCCCGACAGTACTACGAGCAGTACTTC. The encoded protein is CATIPRQYYEQYF.

The chain uses TRBV28 and TRBJ2-2, with no clear D. The CDR3 contains 14 residues. Germline CDR1 MDHEN, CDR2 SYDVKM. The V and J ends lost 1 base and 3 bases respectively, with 6 bases between them. The DNA for the CDR3 is TGTGCCAGCAGTTTATTCGGAGACACCGGGGAGCTGTTTTTT. Protein product: CASSLFGDTGELFF.

This clone has just a few counts. This chain connects TRBV4-1 to TRBJ2-7; D uncertain. The CDR3 runs to 14 residues. CDR1 MGHRA and CDR2 YSYEKL come from the germline V gene. Trimming pared 1 base from V and 2 bases from J, leaving 9 bases between. The CDR3 DNA reads TGCGCCAGCAGCCAAGTTGTGGGTCCCTACGAGCAGTACTTC. Its protein product is CASSQVVGPYEQYF.

The rearrangement uses TRBV11-2 and TRBJ2-7; TRBD1 is a possible D gene (5 bases). CDR3 size: 16 residues. Trimming pared 1 base from V and 2 bases from J, leaving 15 bases between. Germline V gene data show CDR1 as SGHAT and CDR2 as FQNNGV. The CDR3 region has the DNA TGTGCCAGCAGCTTAGTCCCCCCGAAAGGGGCCTACGAGCAGTACTTC. Translated, it gives CASSLVPPKGAYEQYF.

This clone was counted a single time. The chain has TRBV27 and TRBJ1-6; D uncertain. There are 14 residues in the CDR3. The germline V gene has CDR1 MNHEY and CDR2 SMNVEV (reference sequence). V lost 2 bases to trimming and J lost 10 bases, with 12 bases between them. The CDR3 bases are TGTGCCAGCAGTTTAACTGGAACCCTATCACCCCTCCACTTT. Translated: CASSLTGTLSPLHF.

This clone was detected only once. The chain uses TRBV29-1 and TRBJ2-7; D is ambiguous. This CDR3 has 11 residues. V lost 4 bases and J lost 3, with 7 bases in between. Germline V CDR1 and CDR2: SQVTM, ANQGSEA. The CDR3 DNA reads TGCAGCGTTGTCAATTTCTACGAGCAGTACTTC. It codes for CSVVNFYEQYF.

This clone showed up just a few times. The V gene is TRBV29-1, the J gene TRBJ2-1; no firm D call. Trimming took off 6 bases at V and 8 bases at J, with 17 bases between the two ends. The CDR3 totals 13 residues. CDR1 SQVTM and CDR2 ANQGSEA come from the germline V gene. CDR3 region: CSVDGPADDEQFF. CDR3 bases: TGCAGCGTAGACGGACCCGCCGATGATGAGCAGTTCTTC.

This rearrangement joins TRBV5-5 to TRBJ2-7, with 9 bases matching TRBD1. V lost 1 base, J lost 5 bases, and 7 bases stayed unmatched. The CDR3 covers 15 residues. The germline V gene encodes CDR1 SGHKS and CDR2 YYEKEE (reference sequence). The CDR3, as DNA: TGTGCCAGCAGCTTGCTGGGACAGGGTTGGGACGAGCAGTACTTC. It encodes CASSLLGQGWDEQYF.

This sequence joins TRBV4-1 and TRBJ2-2; maybe TRBD2 (6 bases). This CDR3 comprises 16 residues. The germline CDR1 and CDR2 sequences are MGHRA and YSYEKL. V gave up 4 bases and J gave up 2 bases, with 14 bases separating them. The CDR3 DNA follows: TGCGCCAGCAGCCCTCGGACTACTACAAACACCGGGGAGCTGTTTTTT. It encodes CASSPRTTTNTGELFF.

The chain recombines TRBV7-8 with TRBJ1-6; possibly TRBD1 for D (5 bases). CDR3 length equals 13 residues. The germline gives CDR1 SGHVS, CDR2 FQNEAQ. The V and J ends lost 5 bases and 9 bases respectively, with 11 bases between them. CDR3 sequence: CASSPGEISPLHF. The CDR3 DNA sequence: TGTGCCAGCAGCCCGGGGGAGATTTCACCCCTCCACTTT.